Below are 8 T cell receptor beta chains sequenced from a single sample in a study of Ad26.COV2.S vaccination and SARS-CoV-2 variants. Indicated treatment: 15 to 20 received Ad26.COV2.S at low or high dose, single or two shots; several received placebo; per-sample allocation not given. Vaccine and placebo recipients were sampled on day 63 after the first injection. Libraries were prepared by immunoSEQ multiplex PCR; TCRdb keeps only in-frame clonotypes and omits some of them. The sample comprises around 340,000 clones, about 88% of which are singletons, and around 6.4% rests with the top ten. Here the sequenced sample was peripheral blood, taken in a trial of Ad26.COV2.S vaccine versus placebo. The receptors come from a person between 18 and 65 years old who received the Ad26.COV2.S COVID-19 vaccine or a placebo.

The chain couples TRBV23-1 to TRBJ1-6, with TRBD1 matching 10 bases. TRBV23-1 is treated as an ORF (open reading frame) with a function not yet certain. V gave up 8 bases and J gave up 1 base; unmatched junction bases: 11. The CDR3 sequence is 18 residues long. CDR3 sequence: CASVPGQGFVSYNSPLHF. Written as DNA, the CDR3 is TGCGCCAGCGTTCCGGGACAGGGGTTTGTATCCTATAATTCACCCCTCCACTTT.

J is TRBJ1-5 and V is TRBV27; the D gene is possibly TRBD1 (5 bases). Germline lookup yields CDR1 MNHEY and CDR2 SMNVEV (reference sequence). V was trimmed by 6 bases and J by 7 bases, leaving 13 bases between them. The CDR3 is 13 amino acids. The CDR3, as DNA: TGTGCCAGCAGGGCCGGGGGATTGCAGCCCCAGCATTTT. This codes for CASRAGGLQPQHF.

This rearrangement joins TRBV9 to TRBJ2-3, with D perhaps matching TRBD1 (6 bases). Germline lookup yields CDR1 SGDLS and CDR2 YYNGEE. The CDR3 is 15 amino acids. The ends were cut back, 4 bases at V and 2 bases at J, with 14 bases in the middle. The CDR3 loop is CASSPQQGATDTQYF. CDR3 nucleotides: TGTGCCAGCAGCCCACAACAGGGTGCCACAGATACGCAGTATTTT.

This clone was recorded only once. CDR3 in amino acids: CASSLQGPSYNEQFF. CDR3 nucleotide sequence: TGTGCCAGCAGCCTACAGGGGCCCTCCTACAATGAGCAGTTCTTC. This chain uses TRBV7-2 with TRBJ2-1; 7 bases map to TRBD1. This CDR3 region has 15 residues. The germline V gene has CDR1 SGHTA and CDR2 FQGNSA. The V segment lost 5 bases and the J segment 0 bases; nucleotides outside the gene matches: 4. Full variable domain (rest looked up from reference TRBV7-2 and TRBJ2-1): GAGVSQSPSNKVTEKGKDVELRCDPISGHTALYWYRQSLGQGLEFLIYFQGNSAPDKSGLPSDRFSAERTGGSVSTLTIQRTQQEDSAVYLCASSLQGPSYNEQFFGPGTRLTVL.

The rearrangement joins TRBV6-2 or TRBV6-3 to TRBJ1-1; D not certain. The CDR3 runs 13 residues. V lost 4 bases and J 1 base, leaving 7 bases between the germline ends. Looked up from germline, CDR1 is MNHEY and CDR2 is SVGEGT. Here the CDR3 reads CASSSTKNTEAFF. The CDR3 region has the DNA TGTGCCAGCAGTTCGACCAAGAACACTGAAGCTTTCTTT.

The CDR3 loop is CASSLGRGGGYTF. The CDR3 DNA reads as TGTGCCAGCAGTTTAGGCAGGGGAGGTGGCTACACCTTC. This chain connects TRBV12-3 or TRBV12-4 to TRBJ1-2; tentatively, D is TRBD1 (6 bases). The CDR3 extends over 13 amino acids. Trimming cost V 1 base and J 7 bases, with 10 bases left between them.

A single count supports this clone. The J gene is TRBJ2-2, the V gene TRBV4-3; D gene ambiguous. The V and J ends lost 0 bases and 0 bases respectively, with 5 bases between them. The CDR3 length is 15 residues. In germline, CDR1 is LGHNA, CDR2 YSLEER. CDR3 coding DNA: TGCGCCAGCAGCCAAGACCGCTCGAACACCGGGGAGCTGTTTTTT. It is translated as CASSQDRSNTGELFF.

The genes are TRBV4-2 and TRBJ1-1; 8 nucleotides match TRBD1. The CDR3 is made up of 15 amino acids. Germline V gives CDR1 LGHNA, CDR2 YNFKEQ. The J segment lost 9 bases and the V segment lost 0 bases, leaving 9 bases of the junction unmatched. The CDR3 DNA sequence: TGTGCCAGCAGCCAAGATCTGGCTGACAGGGGTAAAGCTTTCTTT. This encodes CASSQDLADRGKAFF.